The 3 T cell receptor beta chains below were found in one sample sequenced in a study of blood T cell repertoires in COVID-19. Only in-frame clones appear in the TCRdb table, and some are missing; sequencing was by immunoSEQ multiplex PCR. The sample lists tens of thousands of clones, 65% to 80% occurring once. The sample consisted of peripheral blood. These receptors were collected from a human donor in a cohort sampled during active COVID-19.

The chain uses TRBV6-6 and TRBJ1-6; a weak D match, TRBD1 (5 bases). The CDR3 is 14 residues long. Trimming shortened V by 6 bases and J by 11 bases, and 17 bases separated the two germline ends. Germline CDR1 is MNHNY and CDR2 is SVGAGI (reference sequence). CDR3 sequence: CASSRNGQGPPLHF. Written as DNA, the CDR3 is TGTGCCAGCAGCCGCAACGGCCAGGGCCCACCCCTCCACTTT.

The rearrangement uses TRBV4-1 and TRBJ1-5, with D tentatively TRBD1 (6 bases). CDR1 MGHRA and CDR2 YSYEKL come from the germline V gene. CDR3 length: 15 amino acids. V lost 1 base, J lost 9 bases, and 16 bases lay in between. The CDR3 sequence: CASSQGPARGMPQHF. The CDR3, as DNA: TGCGCCAGCAGCCAAGGACCTGCTAGGGGGATGCCCCAGCATTTT.

The CDR3 DNA reads as TGTGCCAGCAGTTATCTTAATCAGCCCCAGCATTTT. Its protein is CASSYLNQPQHF. This sequence joins TRBV6-5 and TRBJ1-5, with unresolved D. The ends were cut back, 3 bases at V and 4 bases at J, with 4 bases in the middle. Germline loops: CDR1 MNHEY, CDR2 SVGAGI. The CDR3 extends over 12 amino acids.